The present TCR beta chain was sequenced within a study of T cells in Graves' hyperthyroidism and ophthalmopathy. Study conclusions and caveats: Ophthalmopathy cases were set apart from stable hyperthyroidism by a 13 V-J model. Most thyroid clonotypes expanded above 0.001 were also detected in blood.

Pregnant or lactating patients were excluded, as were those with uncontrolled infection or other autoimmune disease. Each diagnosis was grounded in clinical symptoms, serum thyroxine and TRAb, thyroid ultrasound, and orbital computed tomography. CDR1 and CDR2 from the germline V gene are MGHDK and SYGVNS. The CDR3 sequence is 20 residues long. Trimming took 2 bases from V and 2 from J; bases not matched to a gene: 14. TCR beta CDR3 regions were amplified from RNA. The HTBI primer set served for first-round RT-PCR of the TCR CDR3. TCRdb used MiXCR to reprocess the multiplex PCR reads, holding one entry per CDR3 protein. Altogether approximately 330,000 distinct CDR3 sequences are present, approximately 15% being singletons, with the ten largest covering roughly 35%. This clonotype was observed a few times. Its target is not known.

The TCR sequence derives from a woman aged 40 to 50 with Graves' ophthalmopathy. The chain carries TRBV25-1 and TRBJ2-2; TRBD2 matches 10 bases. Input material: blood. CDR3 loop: CASSEGLPYTSGVNTGELFF. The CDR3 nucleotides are TGTGCCAGCAGTGAAGGACTCCCCTATACTAGCGGGGTTAACACCGGGGAGCTGTTTTTT.